This T cell receptor beta chain was recovered during a study of early T cells in non-severe SARS-CoV-2 infection (dated by TCRdb to about 2021). A note on the overall study: Bulk RNA from unsorted whole blood was used for TCR sequencing, so alpha and beta chains could not be paired.

This clonotype showed up just once. The target of this receptor is not known. A junction end diverges from the germline sequence, so it may reflect a read error. The library came from 5' RACE. Sequencing took place on a NextSeq 500. To correct for sequencing error and PCR bias, the TCR library protocol tagged individual cDNA molecules with unique molecular identifiers. TCR alpha and beta chains were both sequenced, and the abundances of alpha and beta sequences in each sample were closely correlated with each other. The source study handled its data this way. Decombinator V4 was used to perform V gene, J gene and CDR3 annotation of TCR sequences. TCRs were defined as expanded if a significant change between any two time points was detected under a Poisson model with p below 0.0001. TCR abundances were normalised to the total number of TCRs sequenced per sample and expressed as counts per million. MAIT TCRs were defined by TRAV1-2 paired with TRAJ12, TRAJ20 or TRAJ33, and iNKT TCRs by TRAV10 paired with TRAJ18. A search of VDJdb, accessed on 1 November 2021, was run for TCRs annotated to CMV, EBV and SARS-CoV-2, with TCRs annotated for multiple antigens excluded. TCRdb reprocessing: public reads trimmed at Q25 with fastp, clones called with MiXCR, in-frame beta chains kept. Rows matching on CDR3 protein sequence are summarized as one entry with the most common DNA and genes. These V and J calls rely on TCRdb rather than the paper's analysis. The sample data list tens of thousands of distinct CDR3 sequences, and roughly a tenth of these were observed just once. The top ten hold approximately 4.9% of the sample.

Based on the germline V gene (reference sequence), the CDR1 and CDR2 sequences are SGHNT and YYREEE. The CDR3 starts with the cysteine, ends with the phenylalanine, and has 16 residues. Only the CDR3 DNA stays, 48 bases, in frame from base 1. Broad study findings and their caveats: VDJdb matching was skewed toward anti-spike CD8 responses and likely underestimated virus-specific expansions, missing private and CD4 specificities.

Set within a cohort of healthcare workers in London, UK, this nested case-control study involved weekly PCR testing of nasopharyngeal swabs along with blood sampling. Healthcare workers were recruited during the week of the UK lockdown, between 23 and 31 March 2020, and followed weekly for up to about 15 weeks. The sequence came from an adult who was a healthcare worker with PCR-confirmed SARS-CoV-2 infection or an uninfected control (not recorded which). The chain joins TRBV5-4 to TRBJ2-3, and possibly TRBD2, on 5 matching bases. The starting material was whole blood, obtained at baseline. The bases are TGTACCAGCAGCTTGTGGAGGACCTCCAACTCAGATACGCAGTATTTT. It specifies CTSSLWRTSNSDTQYF.